The clone carrying this T cell receptor (beta chain) was observed a few times. This sample is part of a study of PD-L1 blockade in urothelial cancer. Study context: Of around 31 patients, approximately 23 were males with bladder-origin urothelial cancer. Prior regimens of chemotherapy numbered 0 to 3 per patient. Samples of blood were analyzed 3 weeks (second dose) and 6 weeks after treatment start.

Synthetically made TCR analog templates were put into each PCR as spikes. TCRdb's copy holds only in-frame clones and misses some; the assay was immunoSEQ multiplex PCR. The sample gives around 42,000 clones, 70% to 85% of which show up once; 2.5% to 3% is in the top ten. Looked up from germline, CDR1 is MNHEY and CDR2 is SMNVEV (reference sequence). J gave up 6 bases and V 3 bases, and 7 bases lay outside the gene matches. This CDR3 has 14 amino acids. The gene calls are TRBV27 and TRBJ2-7; 8 bases are shared with TRBD1. The TCR was taken from a man between 65 and 85 years old with urothelial cancer. Material: PBMCs, obtained around atezolizumab (anti-PD-L1) treatment. In DNA, the CDR3 is TGTGCCAGCAGTTTGGGGCAGGGGGCGGTCGAGCAGTACTTC. Protein: CASSLGQGAVEQYF.